Sequencing of this TCR beta chain was carried out in a study of T cells after yellow fever vaccination. Researchers made TCR cDNA using 5'RACE template switching, and this step added a universal primer site and UMIs. TCRdb reprocessed the 5' RACE reads via MiXCR and lists one record per CDR3 protein. The top ten hold about 2.7% of the sample, which has approximately 160,000 distinct CDR3 sequences, 6.2% seen once. V gave up 5 bases and J gave up 2 bases, with 17 bases separating them. The CDR3 extends over 16 amino acids. Germline assignment: CDR1 MDHEN and CDR2 SYDVKM. Notes on this clonotype: This may come from a read error, since a much larger clone is one base off.

The input for sequencing was CD4+ T cells sorted from PBMCs, taken on the day of the first yellow fever vaccination. V usage is TRBV28 and J usage is TRBJ2-3; maybe TRBD2 (5 bases). The origin of this receptor is a man between 18 and 29 years old who received the YFV17D yellow fever vaccine. The chain's CDR3 is CASSLIEGAPTDTQYF. CDR3 nucleotides: TGTGCCAGCAGTCTTATTGAGGGTGCCCCCACAGATACGCAGTATTTT.